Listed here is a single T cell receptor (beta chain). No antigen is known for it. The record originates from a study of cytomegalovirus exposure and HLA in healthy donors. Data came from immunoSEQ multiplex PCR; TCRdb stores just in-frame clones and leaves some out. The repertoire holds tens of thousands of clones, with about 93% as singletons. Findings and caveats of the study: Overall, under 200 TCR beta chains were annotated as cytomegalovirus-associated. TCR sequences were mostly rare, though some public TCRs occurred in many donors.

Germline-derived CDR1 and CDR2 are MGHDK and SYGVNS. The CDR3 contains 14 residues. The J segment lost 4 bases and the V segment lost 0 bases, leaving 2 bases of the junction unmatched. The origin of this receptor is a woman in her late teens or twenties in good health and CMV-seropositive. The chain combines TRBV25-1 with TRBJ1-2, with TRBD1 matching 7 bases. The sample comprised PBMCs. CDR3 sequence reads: CASSEYGDSYGYTF. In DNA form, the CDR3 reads TGTGCCAGCAGTGAATATGGGGACAGCTATGGCTACACCTTC.